This T cell receptor (beta chain) was retrieved from a study of identical twins (dated by TCRdb to 2015 to 2016). Notes on the research overall: To test whether fetal clonotypes persist, the study used deep sequencing on TCR alpha and beta repertoires from monozygotic twins, unrelated adults of various ages, and cord blood. To rule out contamination, replicate twin experiments were performed at different times with different library preparation protocols. Here is what the overall study found, with its caveats: Because the same donors could not be followed over many years, the conclusions depended on cross-sectional statistical analysis. In monozygotic twins, recombination models systematically underestimated out-of-frame TCR alpha sharing, but the models matched the sharing seen between unrelated individuals. Fewer insertions were carried by abundant cord blood beta clonotypes, a similar but weaker trend appeared in young adult naive repertoires, and no such trend appeared in memory repertoires. Excess twin sharing in beta out-of-frame sequences was weaker because fewer shared sequences lowered the signal-to-noise ratio. Invariant T cells such as MAIT and iNKT could partly confound zero-insertion analyses, though diverse VJ usage argued against this for most clonotypes. Compared with coincidental sharing between unrelated individuals, out-of-frame TCR alpha sequences shared between twins showed an excess of sequences with low generation probability.

Ten or more counts support this clonotype. Its antigen target is currently unknown. Within one base of it there is no much larger clone, and no base qualities were kept. Only healthy Caucasian donors were included. The twin cohort comprised three pairs of female monozygotic twins, all aged roughly 18 to 30 years. Positive isolation kits from Invitrogen were used to isolate the CD4+ and CD8+ T cell populations. CDR1 and CDR2, per the germline V gene, are SGHRS and YFSETQ. From the cysteine through the phenylalanine, the CDR3 covers 14 amino acids. Left in the record is the CDR3 DNA by itself, 42 bases read in frame from the first base. V is pruned by 4 bases and J by 9 bases, leaving 10 bases of the junction without a gene match. Receptor libraries were prepared by 5' RACE. Reads for this sample came from an Illumina HiSeq 2000. A universal primer binding site was introduced by template switching, and a unique molecular identifier was present in the final cDNA, enabling accurate counting of TCR cDNA molecules. Specific primers in the conserved constant-segment region were used to synthesize first-strand cDNA for the TCR alpha and beta chains. Each cDNA library was double barcoded, with a SMART-Mk sample barcode plus Illumina barcodes, to control for contamination. TruSeq adapter sequences, together with Illumina sample barcodes, were added in two successive PCR steps. The Illumina HiSeq platform was used with custom primers to sequence TCR alpha and beta cDNA libraries. Turning to the authors' computational methods: MiGEC processed the raw reads to extract unique molecular identifiers, while MiXCR was used to determine the CDR3 positions. Recombination models were inferred per individual with the repgenHMM and IGoR tools using an EM algorithm. Shared clonotypes were analyzed with the tcR package in R, and sharing was normalized by the product of cloneset sizes. Out-of-frame nonproductive sequences were analyzed to study raw recombination free of thymic and clonal selection effects. TCRdb reprocessing: public reads trimmed at Q25 with fastp, clones called with MiXCR, in-frame beta chains kept. Every entry covers one CDR3 protein and lists the most common genes and DNA from its rows. TCRdb's processing, not the authors', yielded these V and J calls. The sample table shows approximately 220,000 distinct CDR3 sequences, and around 7.6% are seen once. Around 5% of the sample is in the top ten clones.

The data were also submitted as part of a second study, on yellow fever vaccine responses in identical twins. The second source states: The T cell response to vaccination in identical twins was reported by the authors to appear partly convergent and partly personalized. Focusing on identical twins, the study followed the T cell clones that responded to the vaccine, and did so with precision.

Sequencing was carried out using CD8+ T cells sorted from blood. The V gene is TRBV5-1 and the J gene is TRBJ2-1; 7 middle bases align to TRBD1. The TCR originated in a woman between 18 and 30 years old in good health. The CDR3 here reads CASSGQEGVGEQFF. The nucleotide sequence reads as follows: TGCGCCAGCAGCGGACAGGAAGGGGTTGGTGAGCAGTTCTTC.